Listed below are T cell receptor beta chains from one sample, sequenced in a study of blood T cell repertoires in COVID-19. TCRdb's copy holds only in-frame clones and misses some; the assay was immunoSEQ multiplex PCR. The table shows about 250,000 clones, with 85% to 90% occurring only once. Source material: peripheral blood. The source is a middle-aged woman who had recovered from COVID-19. Each CDR3 is given with its conserved first and last residue. A D gene is named only where the DNA matches it firmly. Clone size is shown for a subset of rows, as once, few, many or a class of expanded clone.

J: TRBJ1-1
size: once
V: TRBV5-1
D: .
CDR3: CASSPQMNTEAFF
DNA: TGCGCCAGCAGCCCCCAGATGAACACTGAAGCTTTCTTT

J: TRBJ1-2
size: .
V: TRBV30
D: .
CDR3: CAWSDGGSGYTF
DNA: TGTGCCTGGAGCGACGGGGGGAGCGGCTACACCTTC

J: TRBJ1-1
size: .
V: TRBV21-1
D: .
CDR3: CASSGQRGGRGAEAFF
DNA: TGTGCCAGCAGCGGCCAAAGGGGGGGGCGGGGGGCTGAAGCTTTCTTT

J: TRBJ1-2
size: .
V: TRBV24-1
D: .
CDR3: CATSEEGPPYGYTF
DNA: TGTGCCACCAGTGAGGAGGGGCCCCCCTATGGCTACACCTTC

J: TRBJ2-1
size: .
V: TRBV7-2
D: .
CDR3: CASSLGAAGYNEQFF
DNA: TGTGCCAGCAGCTTAGGGGCGGCGGGCTACAATGAGCAGTTCTTC

J: TRBJ2-7
size: .
V: TRBV19
D: TRBD2
CDR3: CATQTSGTSYEQYF
DNA: TGTGCCACCCAAACTAGCGGGACTTCCTACGAGCAGTACTTC

J: TRBJ2-5
size: .
V: TRBV6-5
D: TRBD1
CDR3: CASRTPGGETQYF
DNA: TGTGCCAGCAGGACCCCAGGGGGCGAGACCCAGTACTTC

J: TRBJ1-2
size: once
V: TRBV19
D: .
CDR3: CASSPRGGGGYGYTF
DNA: TGTGCCAGTAGTCCCCGAGGCGGCGGAGGGTATGGCTACACCTTC

J: TRBJ2-1
size: .
V: TRBV4-2
D: .
CDR3: CASSQETVLANEQFF
DNA: TGTGCCAGCAGCCAAGAAACCGTCCTAGCCAATGAGCAGTTCTTC

J: TRBJ2-7
size: .
V: TRBV6-6
D: TRBD2
CDR3: CASSPTLAGGLYEQYF
DNA: TGTGCCAGCAGCCCCACATTAGCGGGAGGACTATACGAGCAGTACTTC

J: TRBJ1-2
size: .
V: TRBV18
D: .
CDR3: CASSQDSGYTF
DNA: TGTGCCAGCTCACAGGACAGTGGCTACACCTTC

J: TRBJ1-6
size: .
V: TRBV3-1/TRBV3-2
D: .
CDR3: CASSQAADSYNSPLHF
DNA: TGTGCCAGCAGCCAAGCGGCGGACTCCTATAATTCACCCCTCCACTTT

J: TRBJ1-3
size: .
V: TRBV5-6
D: .
CDR3: CASSLVVGGYSGNTIYF
DNA: TGTGCCAGCAGCTTGGTTGTCGGCGGATACTCTGGAAACACCATATATTTT

J: TRBJ2-5
size: .
V: TRBV5-1
D: .
CDR3: CASTRGGAQETQYF
DNA: TGCGCCAGCACCCGGGGCGGGGCCCAAGAGACCCAGTACTTC

J: TRBJ2-2
size: .
V: TRBV5-1
D: TRBD2
CDR3: CASSFLAGANTGELFF
DNA: TGCGCCAGCAGCTTCCTAGCGGGGGCGAACACCGGGGAGCTGTTTTTT

J: TRBJ1-5
size: .
V: TRBV28
D: .
CDR3: CASSSGGGNQPQHF
DNA: TGTGCCAGCAGTTCCGGGGGTGGCAATCAGCCCCAGCATTTT

J: TRBJ2-2
size: .
V: TRBV11-3
D: .
CDR3: CASSLSRREVGELFF
DNA: TGTGCCAGCAGCTTATCGAGGCGGGAAGTCGGGGAGCTGTTTTTT

J: TRBJ1-1
size: .
V: TRBV5-4
D: .
CDR3: CASSLAGGLGAFF
DNA: TGTGCCAGCAGCTTGGCCGGGGGTTTGGGTGCTTTCTTT

J: TRBJ1-1
size: .
V: TRBV30
D: .
CDR3: CAWTPGGGEAFF
DNA: TGTGCCTGGACCCCGGGGGGCGGTGAAGCTTTCTTT

J: TRBJ1-1
size: .
V: TRBV7-9
D: TRBD1
CDR3: CASSPGNRDRVNTEAFF
DNA: TGTGCCAGCAGCCCTGGAAACAGAGACAGGGTGAACACTGAAGCTTTCTTT

J: TRBJ1-1
size: .
V: TRBV6-2/TRBV6-3
D: .
CDR3: CASSYSQGIGAFF
DNA: TGTGCCAGCAGTTACTCCCAGGGGATCGGAGCTTTCTTT

J: TRBJ2-1
size: .
V: TRBV7-8
D: TRBD2
CDR3: CASSSLAGDLYNEQFF
DNA: TGTGCCAGCAGCTCCTTAGCGGGAGACCTCTACAATGAGCAGTTCTTC

J: TRBJ1-1
size: .
V: TRBV10-3
D: .
CDR3: CAIRDPQGWSTEAFF
DNA: TGTGCCATCAGGGACCCACAGGGTTGGAGCACTGAAGCTTTCTTT

J: TRBJ1-5
size: .
V: TRBV9
D: .
CDR3: CASSVFGTQGPQHF
DNA: TGTGCCAGCAGCGTATTTGGCACCCAGGGGCCCCAGCATTTT

J: TRBJ1-5
size: .
V: TRBV7-2
D: .
CDR3: CASSLALQNQPQHF
DNA: TGTGCCAGCAGCTTAGCCCTCCAGAATCAGCCCCAGCATTTT

J: TRBJ1-2
size: once
V: TRBV19
D: TRBD1
CDR3: CASSITGGGYGYTF
DNA: TGTGCCAGTAGTATTACAGGGGGCGGCTATGGCTACACCTTC

J: TRBJ1-2
size: .
V: TRBV28
D: TRBD1
CDR3: CASSPRGPGGYGYTF
DNA: TGTGCCAGCAGTCCAAGGGGGCCCGGGGGCTATGGCTACACCTTC

J: TRBJ1-1
size: once
V: TRBV6-5
D: .
CDR3: CASSYGGGLNTEAFF
DNA: TGTGCCAGCAGTTACGGGGGGGGATTGAACACTGAAGCTTTCTTT

J: TRBJ1-1
size: .
V: TRBV6-5
D: TRBD1
CDR3: CASTNDRGQTEAFF
DNA: TGTGCCAGCACCAACGACAGGGGGCAAACTGAAGCTTTCTTT

J: TRBJ1-6
size: .
V: TRBV30
D: .
CDR3: CAWTAQYNSPLHF
DNA: TGTGCCTGGACGGCACAGTATAATTCACCCCTCCACTTT

J: TRBJ2-7
size: .
V: TRBV7-2
D: TRBD2
CDR3: CASSLSGTPYEQYF
DNA: TGTGCCAGCAGCCTTAGCGGGACCCCCTACGAGCAGTACTTC

J: TRBJ2-2
size: .
V: TRBV16
D: TRBD2
CDR3: CASSRLAANTGELFF
DNA: TGTGCCAGCAGCCGACTAGCCGCGAACACCGGGGAGCTGTTTTTT

J: TRBJ2-5
size: .
V: TRBV5-8
D: .
CDR3: CASTNYRGGTQYF
DNA: TGTGCCAGCACCAACTACAGGGGGGGTACCCAGTACTTC

J: TRBJ1-1
size: .
V: TRBV5-1
D: TRBD1
CDR3: CASSLGDRDSGPEAFF
DNA: TGCGCCAGCAGCTTGGGAGACAGGGATTCGGGACCTGAAGCTTTCTTT

J: TRBJ2-1
size: .
V: TRBV19
D: .
CDR3: CATGQSSYNEQFF
DNA: TGTGCCACCGGACAGAGCTCCTACAATGAGCAGTTCTTC

J: TRBJ2-5
size: .
V: TRBV19
D: TRBD2
CDR3: CASSSSGTPGTQYF
DNA: TGTGCCAGTAGTAGTAGCGGGACCCCAGGGACCCAGTACTTC

J: TRBJ2-2
size: .
V: TRBV4-3
D: .
CDR3: CASSQDFGVGGELFF
DNA: TGCGCCAGCAGCCAAGATTTCGGGGTTGGCGGGGAGCTGTTTTTT

J: TRBJ2-2
size: .
V: TRBV2
D: TRBD1
CDR3: CASSELRTGGAGELFF
DNA: TGTGCCAGCAGTGAACTCCGGACAGGGGGGGCCGGGGAGCTGTTTTTT

J: TRBJ1-6
size: .
V: TRBV29-1
D: TRBD1
CDR3: CSVGGTDNSPLHF
DNA: TGCAGCGTTGGGGGGACAGATAATTCACCCCTCCACTTT

J: TRBJ2-7
size: .
V: TRBV7-9
D: TRBD2
CDR3: CASSSGTSASYEQYF
DNA: TGTGCCAGCAGCTCCGGGACTAGCGCCTCCTACGAGCAGTACTTC

J: TRBJ2-1
size: .
V: TRBV7-2
D: .
CDR3: CASSWGRVAPSSYNEQFF
DNA: TGTGCCAGCAGCTGGGGCCGGGTGGCCCCTAGCTCCTACAATGAGCAGTTCTTC

J: TRBJ1-1
size: .
V: TRBV2
D: TRBD1
CDR3: CASSEPLGGSMNTEAFF
DNA: TGTGCCAGCAGTGAACCCCTAGGGGGCTCAATGAACACTGAAGCTTTCTTT

J: TRBJ2-3
size: .
V: TRBV6-5
D: TRBD2
CDR3: CASSPGRPGDTQYF
DNA: TGTGCCAGCAGTCCCGGGAGGCCGGGGGATACGCAGTATTTT

J: TRBJ1-6
size: .
V: TRBV5-4
D: .
CDR3: CASSPPGGNSPLHF
DNA: TGTGCCAGCAGCCCCCCGGGGGGGAATTCACCCCTCCACTTT

J: TRBJ2-2
size: .
V: TRBV9
D: .
CDR3: CASSPPPGELFF
DNA: TGTGCCAGCAGCCCCCCTCCCGGGGAGCTGTTTTTT

J: TRBJ2-5
size: .
V: TRBV29-1
D: TRBD2
CDR3: CSVEDWASGRRVQETQYF
DNA: TGCAGCGTTGAAGATTGGGCTAGCGGGAGGAGGGTCCAAGAGACCCAGTACTTC

J: TRBJ1-2
size: .
V: TRBV29-1
D: TRBD1
CDR3: CSVGDSYGYTF
DNA: TGCAGCGTTGGGGACAGCTATGGCTACACCTTC

J: TRBJ2-3
size: .
V: TRBV7-8
D: .
CDR3: CASSPPPGRDTQYF
DNA: TGTGCCAGCAGCCCCCCCCCGGGGAGAGATACGCAGTATTTT

J: TRBJ2-1
size: once
V: TRBV30
D: .
CDR3: CAWGRGAGSEFF
DNA: .

J: TRBJ2-1
size: .
V: TRBV6-5
D: .
CDR3: CASTAGTLFNEQFF
DNA: TGTGCCAGCACCGCCGGGACACTCTTCAATGAGCAGTTCTTC

J: TRBJ1-1
size: .
V: TRBV18
D: .
CDR3: CASSQSGPNPEAFF
DNA: TGTGCCAGCTCACAGTCAGGCCCAAACCCTGAAGCTTTCTTT

J: TRBJ2-1
size: .
V: TRBV18
D: TRBD2
CDR3: CASSPRLAGGGYNEQFF
DNA: TGTGCCAGCTCACCCCGACTAGCGGGAGGGGGGTACAATGAGCAGTTCTTC

J: TRBJ1-5
size: .
V: TRBV6-5
D: .
CDR3: CASSYSINGQPQHF
DNA: TGTGCCAGCAGTTACTCGATTAACGGTCAGCCCCAGCATTTT

J: TRBJ2-1
size: .
V: TRBV27
D: .
CDR3: CASSLSSGGYNEQFF
DNA: TGTGCCAGCAGTTTATCTTCCGGGGGCTACAATGAGCAGTTCTTC

J: TRBJ1-1
size: .
V: TRBV3-1/TRBV3-2
D: TRBD1
CDR3: CASSPLDRGPANTEAFF
DNA: TGTGCCAGCAGCCCGCTCGACAGGGGGCCCGCCAACACTGAAGCTTTCTTT

J: TRBJ2-3
size: once
V: TRBV27
D: .
CDR3: CASSLWAEPHDTQYF
DNA: TGTGCCAGCAGTTTATGGGCAGAACCACATGATACGCAGTATTTT